A selection of T cell receptor beta chains follows, all from one sample in a study of regulatory T cells in long-lasting Graves disease. TCRdb re-derived calls from the multiplex PCR reads in MiXCR, one entry per CDR3 protein. The sample contains approximately 560,000 distinct CDR3 sequences, 15% to 20% of which appear only once. The same sample was also used in a study of T cells in Graves' hyperthyroidism and ophthalmopathy.

The sample was peripheral blood mononuclear cells (PBMCs), taken at new diagnosis, from a patient treated with antithyroid drugs. The receptors originated from a young man with Graves disease. CDR3s include the opening cysteine and the closing phenylalanine or tryptophan. The D gene is left open where the match is weak. A row's size may be missing; if present it is once, few, many or a size class.

NA	TRBV7-3	TRBJ1-1	NA	14	TGTGCCAGCAGCTTAACGGACGGGAACACTGAAGCTTTCTTT	CASSLTDGNTEAFF
few	TRBV29-1	TRBJ2-2	NA	13	TGCAGCGTTTTCAGGGTTGGGGCCGGGGAGCTGTTTTTT	CSVFRVGAGELFF
many	TRBV5-1	TRBJ2-1	NA	16	TGCGCCAGCAGTTTGTCCCCTGGCGGTTCCTACAATGAGCAGTTCTTC	CASSLSPGGSYNEQFF
many	TRBV28	TRBJ2-5	TRBD1	15	TGTGCCAGCAGTCGAGACAGGGCCCGAGTAGTCACCCAGTACTTC	CASSRDRARVVTQYF
NA	TRBV29-1	TRBJ2-1	NA	14	TGCAGCGTTGTGGGGACTCAGACCTACAATGAGCAGTTCTTC	CSVVGTQTYNEQFF
NA	TRBV19	TRBJ2-6	NA	15	TGTGCCAGTAGTATCCAGTTCTCTGGGGCCAACGTCCTGACTTTC	CASSIQFSGANVLTF
many	TRBV20-1	TRBJ1-2	NA	12	TGCAGTGCTAGGAGACCTAACTATGGCTACACCTTC	CSARRPNYGYTF
few	TRBV5-6	TRBJ2-1	NA	12	TGTGCCAGCAGCTTGGGACAGCTTGAGCAGTTCTTC	CASSLGQLEQFF
few	TRBV7-9	TRBJ2-1	TRBD1	14	TGTGCCAGCAGCTTAAGTCGGGACAGATCATTACAGTTCTTC	CASSLSRDRSLQFF
NA	TRBV3-1	TRBJ1-1	NA	14	TGTGCCAGCAGCCAAGCCCCCACGAACACTGAAGCTTTCTTT	CASSQAPTNTEAFF
few	TRBV4-1	TRBJ2-7	TRBD2	13	TGCGCCACCCGGCGGGAGGATTCCTACGAGCAGTACTTC	CATRREDSYEQYF
many	TRBV10-2	TRBJ2-7	TRBD1	14	TGCGCCAGCAGTGGGACAGGCCTAACCTACGAGCAGTACTTC	CASSGTGLTYEQYF
many	TRBV27	TRBJ1-6	NA	15	TGTGCCAGCAGTTTAACAGGGCCGCCGAATTCACCCCTCCACTTT	CASSLTGPPNSPLHF
many	TRBV7-2	TRBJ1-2	NA	14	TGTGCCAGCACCCTTGCGATGGGCGGCTATGGCTACACCTTC	CASTLAMGGYGYTF
NA	TRBV19	TRBJ2-3	TRBD2	14	TGTGCCCGACCGGGACTAGTGAGGACAGATACGCAGTATTTT	CARPGLVRTDTQYF
many	TRBV5-1	TRBJ2-1	TRBD2	17	TGCGCCAGCAGCTTGAGGCTAGCGGGAGGGCCGTGGAATGAGCAGTTCTTC	CASSLRLAGGPWNEQFF
many	TRBV30	TRBJ1-1	NA	14	TGTGCCTGGAGTTCAGGACTGATGAACACTGAAGCTTTCTTT	CAWSSGLMNTEAFF
NA	TRBV11-3	TRBJ2-2	NA	15	TGTGCCAGCAGCTTAGGAGTCGCGAACACCGGGGAGCTGTTTTTT	CASSLGVANTGELFF
few	TRBV7-2	TRBJ1-5	NA	15	TGTGCCAGCAGCCCGGGGAGTCTGTATAATCAGCCCCAGCATTTT	CASSPGSLYNQPQHF
few	TRBV5-1	TRBJ2-2	TRBD2	15	TGCGCCAGCAGCTTGGTGCGGGAGGGCCACGGGGAGCTGTTTTTT	CASSLVREGHGELFF
few	TRBV5-1	TRBJ2-5	TRBD1	13	TGCGCCAGCACCGTAGGGGGCGCGGAGACCCAGTACTTC	CASTVGGAETQYF
NA	TRBV5-1	TRBJ2-5	TRBD2	16	TGCGCCAGCAGCGCCGAGACTAGCGGGAGACTCGAGACCCAGTACTTC	CASSAETSGRLETQYF
many	TRBV20-1	TRBJ2-7	NA	13	TGCAGTGCTAGAGCGGGAGAGACCTACGAGCAGTACTTC	CSARAGETYEQYF
NA	TRBV3-1	TRBJ1-1	TRBD1	13	TGTGCCAGCAGCACACGACAGGGGAGTGAAGCTTTCTTT	CASSTRQGSEAFF
NA	TRBV11-3	TRBJ1-2	NA	15	TGTGCCAGCAGCTTTATAAGGACATCTAACTATGGCTACACCTTC	CASSFIRTSNYGYTF
many	TRBV5-1	TRBJ2-3	TRBD2	15	TGCGCCAGCAGCTTAACTAGCGTTAGCACAGATACGCAGTATTTT	CASSLTSVSTDTQYF
NA	TRBV4-2	TRBJ2-7	TRBD2	16	TGTGCCAGCAGCCAATCAGGGACTAGCGGAGCCTACGAGCAGTACTTC	CASSQSGTSGAYEQYF
NA	TRBV7-9	TRBJ1-2	NA	17	TGTGCCAGCAGCCCGGGTGGCCAGACAGAACATAGCTATGGCTACACCTTC	CASSPGGQTEHSYGYTF
few	TRBV6-9	TRBJ2-7	TRBD2	15	TGTGCCAGCAGTTACTCCGGTCGGGAGGAGTACGAGCAGTACTTC	CASSYSGREEYEQYF
NA	TRBV28	TRBJ1-1	NA	14	TGTGCCAGCAGTTTTGGCCGGGGAGGCACTGAAGCTCTCTTT	CASSFGRGGTEALF
many	TRBV7-9	TRBJ2-1	TRBD1	15	TGTGCCAGCAGCGCCCGACAGGGGATGTACAATGAGCAGTTCTTC	CASSARQGMYNEQFF
NA	TRBV12-3/TRBV12-4	TRBJ2-1	TRBD2	15	TGTGCCAGCAGTTTCGCCCTAGCGGGTGGAAATGAGCAGTTCTTC	CASSFALAGGNEQFF
many	TRBV18	TRBJ1-5	NA	12	TGTGCCAGCTCGCACCCGGGCCAGCCCCAGCATTTT	CASSHPGQPQHF
NA	TRBV9	TRBJ1-5	NA	15	TGTGCCAGCAGTATTTCCGGGACCGAGGATCAGCCCCAGCATTTT	CASSISGTEDQPQHF
many	TRBV20-1	TRBJ2-7	NA	15	TGCAGTGCTAGAGACAATCAGGGGCTCAGCCACGAGCAGTACTTC	CSARDNQGLSHEQYF
NA	TRBV4-1	TRBJ2-7	NA	12	TGCGCCAGCAGCCAAGATAGATACGGGCAGTACTTC	CASSQDRYGQYF
many	TRBV6-2/TRBV6-3	TRBJ2-3	NA	14	TGTGCCAGCAGTTACTCGTCCAGTCGGGATACGCAGTATTTT	CASSYSSSRDTQYF
many	TRBV20-1	TRBJ2-1	NA	17	TGCAGTGCTAAGCCCCCCCCGGGACAAAACTCCTACAATGAGCAGTTCTTC	CSAKPPPGQNSYNEQFF
few	TRBV19	TRBJ2-5	NA	13	TGTGCCAGTAGTATCGGCAGGGGAGAGACCCAGTACTTC	CASSIGRGETQYF
many	TRBV7-9	TRBJ2-3	TRBD2	16	TGTGCCAGCAGCTCCAGGACTAGCGGGATTTTAGATACGCAGTATTTT	CASSSRTSGILDTQYF
NA	TRBV9	TRBJ1-4	NA	16	TGTGCCAGCAGCGTAGGGCGGGGGGGGCAAAATGAAAAACTGTTTTTT	CASSVGRGGQNEKLFF
few	TRBV5-1	TRBJ2-5	TRBD2	18	TGCGCCAGCAGCCCGGGGGGACTAGCGGGAGGCCTACAAGAGACCCAGTACTTC	CASSPGGLAGGLQETQYF
many	TRBV12-3/TRBV12-4	TRBJ2-7	NA	14	TGTGCCAGCAGTCTTGGGACAAACCCCTACGAGCAGTACTTC	CASSLGTNPYEQYF
NA	TRBV29-1	TRBJ2-3	TRBD1	11	TGCAGCTCTTACAGGGGGGATACGCAGTATTTT	CSSYRGDTQYF
NA	TRBV20-1	TRBJ2-2	TRBD1	14	TGCAGTGCTATCCAGGGGGCCGGGACCGGGGAGCTGTTTTTT	CSAIQGAGTGELFF
NA	TRBV18	TRBJ1-3	NA	15	TGTGCCAGCTCACTCTCTCCGATCTCTGGAAACACCATATATTTT	CASSLSPISGNTIYF
many	TRBV3-1	TRBJ2-5	NA	13	TGTGCCAGCAGCCAAATGGCCCCAGAGACCCAGTACTTC	CASSQMAPETQYF
NA	TRBV19	TRBJ2-3	NA	11	TGTGCCAGGCCTACAGGGACTCCGCAGTATTTT	CARPTGTPQYF
NA	TRBV27	TRBJ2-1	NA	17	TGTGCCAGCAGTTCCACCTCTAGCGTACACTCCTACAATGAGCAGTTCTTC	CASSSTSSVHSYNEQFF
NA	TRBV24-1	TRBJ2-3	NA	14	TGTGCCACCAGTGATCTCGGACGGACAGATACGCAGTATTTT	CATSDLGRTDTQYF